This TCR beta chain was captured in a study of blood T cells in healthy people across ages. This CDR3 has 14 amino acids. J lost 6 bases, V lost 7 bases, and 12 bases had no gene match. Using a J-beta primer mix together with a sample-barcoded 5' primer, a second PCR was run for about 6 to 12 cycles. One entry per CDR3 protein results from TCRdb running MiXCR on the 5' RACE reads. The repertoire holds 1.5 million to 1.9 million distinct CDR3 sequences, with about 45% as singletons. The TCR was taken from a woman between 18 and 29 years old in good health. The chain combines TRBV12-3 or TRBV12-4 with TRBJ2-7; TRBD2 matches 7 bases. The material sequenced was blood. The chain's CDR3 is CASMPGGRSSEQYF. The CDR3 bases are TGTGCCAGCATGCCGGGAGGCAGGAGTAGCGAGCAGTACTTC.